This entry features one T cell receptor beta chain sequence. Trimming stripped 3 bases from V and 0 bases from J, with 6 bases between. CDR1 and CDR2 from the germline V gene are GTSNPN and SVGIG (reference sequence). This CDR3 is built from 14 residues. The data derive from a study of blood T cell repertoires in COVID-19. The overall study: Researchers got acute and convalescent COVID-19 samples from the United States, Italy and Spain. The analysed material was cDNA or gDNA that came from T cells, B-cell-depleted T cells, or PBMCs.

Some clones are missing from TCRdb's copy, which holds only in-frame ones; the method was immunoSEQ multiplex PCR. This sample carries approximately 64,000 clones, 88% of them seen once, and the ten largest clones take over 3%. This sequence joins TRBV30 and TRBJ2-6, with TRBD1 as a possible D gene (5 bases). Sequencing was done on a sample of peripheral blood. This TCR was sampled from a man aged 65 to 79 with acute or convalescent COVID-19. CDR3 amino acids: CAWSRDSGANVLTF. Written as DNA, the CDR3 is TGTGCCTGGAGCAGGGACTCTGGGGCCAACGTCCTGACTTTC.